This T cell receptor beta chain stems from a study of CD8 T cells in ankylosing spondylitis. Findings and limits, study-wide: In ankylosing spondylitis blood, a motif of fewer than 10 highly homologous TCR beta variants appeared characteristic.

The CDR3 has 12 amino acids. V lost 2 bases, J lost 9 bases, and 8 bases lay in between. The germline V gene has CDR1 SGHTA and CDR2 FQGNSA. A single record per CDR3 protein comes from TCRdb applying MiXCR to the 5' RACE reads. The table shows 450,000 to 550,000 distinct CDR3 sequences, with about 5.7% occurring only once. This clonotype was seen many times. No antigen is known for it. The chain recombines TRBV7-2 with TRBJ2-1; D not resolved. The sequence was obtained from a male donor with ankylosing spondylitis. Sequenced material: blood, either unsorted or a sorted T cell fraction (not recorded which). The CDR3 spells CASSLSLVEQFF. CDR3 DNA: TGTGCCAGCAGCTTATCACTGGTTGAGCAGTTCTTC.